A single sample gave rise to the 7 T cell receptor beta chains below, sequenced in a study of CD8 T cells in ankylosing spondylitis. MiXCR was run by TCRdb on the 5' RACE reads, yielding one entry per CDR3 protein. The sample yields roughly 200,000 distinct CDR3 sequences, roughly 25% seen once. The specimen sequenced was blood, either unsorted or a sorted T cell fraction (not recorded which). The receptors originated from a male donor with ankylosing spondylitis or in good health (not recorded which).

V usage is TRBV12-3 or TRBV12-4 and J usage is TRBJ2-7; 7 bases align to TRBD1. This CDR3 has 13 amino acids. V gave up 5 bases and J gave up 4 bases; unmatched junction bases: 5. The CDR3 DNA follows: TGTGCCAGCAGTAACGGACAGGTTTACGAGCAGTACTTC. Protein sequence: CASSNGQVYEQYF.

This clonotype was seen many times. J is TRBJ2-7 and V is TRBV12-3 or TRBV12-4; D is unresolved. This CDR3 is 13 amino acids long. V lost 6 bases and J lost 5, with 14 bases in between. The CDR3 nucleotides read TGTGCCAGCAGACCTACCTGGTCAGACGAGCAGTACTTC. Translating it yields CASRPTWSDEQYF.

This clonotype was counted only a few times. The chain uses TRBV7-2 and TRBJ2-5; 8 bases are a match to TRBD1. Per germline, CDR1 SGHTA and CDR2 FQGNSA. Unmatched junction bases numbered 12, after V lost 5 bases and J lost 4 bases. The CDR3 has 16 amino acids. The CDR3, as DNA: TGTGCCAGCAGCACAACGACAGGGGCGGGCGGAGAGACCCAGTACTTC. This translates into CASSTTTGAGGETQYF.

The chain links TRBV7-2 to TRBJ2-5; D is uncertain. V was pared by 6 bases and J by 2 bases, with 10 bases between. Germline V gene data show CDR1 as SGHTA and CDR2 as FQGNSA. There are 13 residues in the CDR3. The CDR3 region has the DNA TGTGCCAGCAGTTATCGGATACAAGAGACCCAGTACTTC. Residues: CASSYRIQETQYF.

CDR3 region: CSASMPSGTTDTQYF. As DNA, the CDR3 is TGCAGTGCTAGTATGCCTAGCGGAACCACAGATACGCAGTATTTT. The rearrangement joins TRBV20-1 to TRBJ2-3; 7 bases fit TRBD2. Looked up from germline, CDR1 is DFQATT and CDR2 is SNEGSKA (reference sequence). The CDR3 covers 15 residues. The V gene end was trimmed by 3 bases and the J gene end by 2 bases; junction bases not matched to a gene: 8.

The sample holds many counts of this clonotype. The chain carries TRBV2 and TRBJ2-2; 9 bases match TRBD2. This CDR3 spans 16 amino acids. Per germline, CDR1 SNHLY and CDR2 FYNNEI. Trimming removed 4 bases from V and 4 bases from J; junction bases left unmatched: 7. CDR3 nucleotide sequence: TGTGCCAGCAGTGGATTAGCGGGAGCGACCACCGGGGAGCTGTTTTTT. Its translation: CASSGLAGATTGELFF.

The chain links TRBV20-1 to TRBJ2-7; D possibly corresponds to TRBD2 (6 bases). Germline V gene lookup returns CDR1 DFQATT and CDR2 SNEGSKA (reference sequence). V was pared by 7 bases and J by 4 bases, with 20 bases between. This CDR3 is 14 amino acids long. This CDR3 reads CSVHGRGGAYEQYF. CDR3 bases: TGCAGTGTCCATGGGCGGGGCGGGGCTTACGAGCAGTACTTC.